The T cell receptor (beta chain) described here comes from a study of cytomegalovirus exposure and HLA in healthy donors. Study-level results: According to a later analysis, donors in an Asian-associated ancestry cluster reportedly had fewer N-insertions than the 666-donor mean.

This CDR3 comprises 12 residues. V lost 4 bases to trimming and J lost 7 bases; unmatched junction nucleotides: 4. Germline V CDR1 and CDR2: LGHNA, YNFKEQ. This clone was seen a single time. What it recognizes is unknown. With 60 Vbeta and 13 Jbeta primers, the PCR was carried out. The table came from immunoSEQ multiplex PCR; TCRdb's copy has only in-frame clones and leaves some out. Altogether more than 100,000 clones are present, approximately 80% being singletons, with the ten largest covering about 1%. This rearrangement joins TRBV4-2 to TRBJ2-7, with 7 nucleotides matching TRBD1. The receptor comes from a woman between 55 and 75 years old in good health and CMV-seronegative. Sample: PBMCs. The CDR3 here is CASSLTGEEQYF. The CDR3 region has the DNA TGTGCCAGCAGCCTCACAGGGGAAGAGCAGTACTTC.